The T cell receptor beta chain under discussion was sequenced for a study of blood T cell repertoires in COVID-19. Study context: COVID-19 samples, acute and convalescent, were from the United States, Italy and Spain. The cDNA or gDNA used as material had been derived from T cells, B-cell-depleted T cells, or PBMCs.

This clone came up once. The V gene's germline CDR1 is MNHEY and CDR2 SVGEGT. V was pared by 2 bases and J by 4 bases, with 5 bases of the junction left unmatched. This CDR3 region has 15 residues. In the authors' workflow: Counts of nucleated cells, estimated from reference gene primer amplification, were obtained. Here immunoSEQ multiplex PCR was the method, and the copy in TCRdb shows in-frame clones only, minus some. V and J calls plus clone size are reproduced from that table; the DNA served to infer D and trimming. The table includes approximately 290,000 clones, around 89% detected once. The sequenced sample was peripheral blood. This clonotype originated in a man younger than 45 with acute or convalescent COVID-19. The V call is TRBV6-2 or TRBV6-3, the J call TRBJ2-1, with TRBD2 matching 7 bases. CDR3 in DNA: TGTGCCAGCAGTTACGGCGGGGGACCTTACAATGAGCAGTTCTTC. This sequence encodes CASSYGGGPYNEQFF.